What follows are 3 T cell receptor beta chains derived from one specimen sequenced in a study of T-cell reconstitution after alpha-beta-depleted transplantation in children. Preparation of the TCRbeta library involved a method that used unique molecular identifiers. TCRdb re-derived calls from the PCR reads in MiXCR, one entry per CDR3 protein. The sample consists of over 90,000 distinct CDR3 sequences, less than 6% of them appearing once. The starting material was PBMCs, mostly from graft donor cells, obtained 60 days after TCRalphabeta/CD19-depleted stem cell transplant. The source is a female patient aged 2 to 10 who had a stem cell transplant for Fanconi anemia, so the T cells may come from the graft donor.

The rearrangement joins TRBV24-1 to TRBJ1-1, with D maybe TRBD1 (5 bases). V gave up 5 bases and J gave up 10 bases, with 10 bases separating them. The CDR3 spans 11 residues. Germline-derived CDR1 and CDR2 are KGHDR and SFDVKD. The CDR3 spells CATSARGRAFF. DNA for the CDR3: TGTGCCACCAGTGCTCGGGGCAGAGCTTTCTTT.

This clonotype was seen many times. The chain recombines TRBV3-1 with TRBJ2-2; 8 positions match TRBD1. Germline V CDR1 and CDR2: LGHDT, YNNKEL (reference sequence). With V trimmed by 8 bases and J by 6 bases, 2 bases remained unmatched. There are 12 residues in the CDR3. The CDR3 loop reads CASGQGSGELFF. The CDR3, as DNA: TGTGCCAGCGGACAGGGCTCCGGGGAGCTGTTTTTT.

This clonotype has ten or more counts. This chain uses TRBV6-1 with TRBJ2-1, with unresolved D. This CDR3 spans 13 amino acids. V lost 4 bases and J lost 6, with 10 bases in between. The V gene's germline CDR1 is MNHNS and CDR2 SASEGT. CDR3 sequence reads: CASSVSQFNEQFF. CDR3 coding DNA: TGTGCCAGCAGTGTTAGCCAATTCAATGAGCAGTTCTTC.